The source of this T cell receptor (beta chain) is a study of neurological immune-mediated disorders. This clonotype was counted at least ten times. Using its own MiXCR run on the 5' RACE reads, TCRdb lists one record per CDR3 protein. Here the sample spans about 58,000 distinct CDR3 sequences, about 3.2% being singletons. The CDR3 covers 13 residues. Germline values: CDR1 MNHEY, CDR2 SMNVEV (reference sequence). Trimming left V 4 bases short and J 2 bases short, with 3 bases between. This receptor was taken from a woman aged 60-75 years with multiple sclerosis. This chain connects TRBV27 to TRBJ2-6; D remains ambiguous. The sample taken for sequencing was PBMCs. The CDR3 is CASSSTGANVLTF. CDR3 in DNA: TGTGCCAGCAGTTCCACTGGGGCCAACGTCCTGACTTTC.